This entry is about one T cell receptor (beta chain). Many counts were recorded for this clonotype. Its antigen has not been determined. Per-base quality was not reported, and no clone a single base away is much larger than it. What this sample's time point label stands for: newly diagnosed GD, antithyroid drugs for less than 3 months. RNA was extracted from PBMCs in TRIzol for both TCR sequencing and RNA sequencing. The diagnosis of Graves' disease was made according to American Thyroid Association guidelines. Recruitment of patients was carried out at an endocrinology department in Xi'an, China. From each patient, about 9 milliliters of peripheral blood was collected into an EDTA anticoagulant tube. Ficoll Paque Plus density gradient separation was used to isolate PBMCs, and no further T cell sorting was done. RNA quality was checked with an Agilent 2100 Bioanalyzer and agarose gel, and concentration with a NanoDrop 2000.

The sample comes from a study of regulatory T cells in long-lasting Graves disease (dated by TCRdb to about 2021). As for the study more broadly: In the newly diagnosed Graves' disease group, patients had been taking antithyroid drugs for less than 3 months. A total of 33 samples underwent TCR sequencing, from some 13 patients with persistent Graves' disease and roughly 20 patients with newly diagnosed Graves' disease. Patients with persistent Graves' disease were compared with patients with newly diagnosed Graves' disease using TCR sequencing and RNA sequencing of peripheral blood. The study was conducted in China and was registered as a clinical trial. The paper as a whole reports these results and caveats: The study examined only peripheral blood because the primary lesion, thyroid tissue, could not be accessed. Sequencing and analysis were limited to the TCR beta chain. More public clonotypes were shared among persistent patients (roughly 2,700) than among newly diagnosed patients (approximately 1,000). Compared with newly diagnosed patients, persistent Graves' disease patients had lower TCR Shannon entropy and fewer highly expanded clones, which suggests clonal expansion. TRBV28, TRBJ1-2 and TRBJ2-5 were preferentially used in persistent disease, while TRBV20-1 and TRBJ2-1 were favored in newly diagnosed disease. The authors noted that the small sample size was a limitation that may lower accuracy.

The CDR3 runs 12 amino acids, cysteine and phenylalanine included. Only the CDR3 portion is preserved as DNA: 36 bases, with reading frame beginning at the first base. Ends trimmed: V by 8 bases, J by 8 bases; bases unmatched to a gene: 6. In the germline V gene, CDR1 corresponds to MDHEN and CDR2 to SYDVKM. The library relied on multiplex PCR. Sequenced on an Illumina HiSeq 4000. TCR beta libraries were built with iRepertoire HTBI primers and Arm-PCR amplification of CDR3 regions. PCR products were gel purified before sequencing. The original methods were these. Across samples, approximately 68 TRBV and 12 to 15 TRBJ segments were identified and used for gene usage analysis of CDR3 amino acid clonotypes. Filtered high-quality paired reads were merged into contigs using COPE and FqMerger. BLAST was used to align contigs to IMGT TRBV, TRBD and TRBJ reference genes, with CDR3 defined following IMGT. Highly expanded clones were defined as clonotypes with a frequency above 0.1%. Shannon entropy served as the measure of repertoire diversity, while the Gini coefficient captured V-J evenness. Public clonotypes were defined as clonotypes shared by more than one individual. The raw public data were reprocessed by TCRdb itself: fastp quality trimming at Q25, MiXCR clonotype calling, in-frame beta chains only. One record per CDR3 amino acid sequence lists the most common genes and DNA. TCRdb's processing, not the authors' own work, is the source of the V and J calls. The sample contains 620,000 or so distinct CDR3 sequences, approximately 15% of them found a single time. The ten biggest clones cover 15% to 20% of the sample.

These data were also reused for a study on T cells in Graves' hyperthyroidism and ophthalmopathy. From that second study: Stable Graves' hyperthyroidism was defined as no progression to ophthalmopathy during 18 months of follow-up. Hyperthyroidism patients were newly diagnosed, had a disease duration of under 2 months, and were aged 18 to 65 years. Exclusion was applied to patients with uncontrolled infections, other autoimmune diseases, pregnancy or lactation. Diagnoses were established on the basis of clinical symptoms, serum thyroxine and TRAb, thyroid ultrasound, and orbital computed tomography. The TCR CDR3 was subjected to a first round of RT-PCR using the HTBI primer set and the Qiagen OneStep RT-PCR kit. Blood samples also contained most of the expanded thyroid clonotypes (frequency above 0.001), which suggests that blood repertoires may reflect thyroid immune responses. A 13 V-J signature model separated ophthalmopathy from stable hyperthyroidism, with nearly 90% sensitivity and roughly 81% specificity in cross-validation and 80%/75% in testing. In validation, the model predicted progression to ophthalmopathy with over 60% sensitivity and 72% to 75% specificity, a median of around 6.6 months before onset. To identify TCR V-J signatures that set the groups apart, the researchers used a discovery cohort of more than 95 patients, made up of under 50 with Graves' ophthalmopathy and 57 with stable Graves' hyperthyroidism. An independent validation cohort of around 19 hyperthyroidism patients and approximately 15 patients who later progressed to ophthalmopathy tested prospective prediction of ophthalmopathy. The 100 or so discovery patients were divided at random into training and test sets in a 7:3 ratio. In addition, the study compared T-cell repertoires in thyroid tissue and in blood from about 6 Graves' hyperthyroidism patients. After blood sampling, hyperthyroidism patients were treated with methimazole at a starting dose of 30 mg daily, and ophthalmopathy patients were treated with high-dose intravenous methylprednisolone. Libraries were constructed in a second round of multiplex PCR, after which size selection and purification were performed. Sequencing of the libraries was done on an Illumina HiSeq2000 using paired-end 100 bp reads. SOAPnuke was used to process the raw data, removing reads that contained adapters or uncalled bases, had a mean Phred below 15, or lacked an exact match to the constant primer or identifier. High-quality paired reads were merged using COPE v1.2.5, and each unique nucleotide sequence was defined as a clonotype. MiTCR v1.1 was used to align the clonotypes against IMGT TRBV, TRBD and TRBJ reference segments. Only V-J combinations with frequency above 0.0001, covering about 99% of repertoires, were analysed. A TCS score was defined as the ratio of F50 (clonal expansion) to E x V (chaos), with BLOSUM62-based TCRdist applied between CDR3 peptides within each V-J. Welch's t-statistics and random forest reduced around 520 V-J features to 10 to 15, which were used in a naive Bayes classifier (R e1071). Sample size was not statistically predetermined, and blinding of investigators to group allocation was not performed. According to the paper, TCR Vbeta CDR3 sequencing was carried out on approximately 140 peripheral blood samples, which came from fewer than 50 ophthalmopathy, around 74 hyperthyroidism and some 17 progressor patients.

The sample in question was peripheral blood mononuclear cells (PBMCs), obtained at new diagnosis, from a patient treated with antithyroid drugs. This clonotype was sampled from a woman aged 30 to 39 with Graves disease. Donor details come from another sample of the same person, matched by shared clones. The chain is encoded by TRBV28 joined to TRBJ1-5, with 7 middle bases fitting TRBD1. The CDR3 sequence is CASWQGEKPQHF. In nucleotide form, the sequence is TGTGCCAGCTGGCAGGGGGAGAAGCCCCAGCATTTT.